Below, one TCR beta chain is given with its context. This clonotype was counted many times. Its antigen is currently not known. No much larger clonotype is one base removed from it; base qualities were not supplied. TCR beta CDR3 regions were amplified from RNA transcripts. The first round of RT-PCR for the TCR CDR3 was performed with the HTBI primer set and the Qiagen OneStep RT-PCR kit. A second multiplex PCR round built the libraries, followed by size selection and purification. Paired-end sequencing of the libraries was performed with 100 bp reads on an Illumina HiSeq2000. The study's processing was this. Raw data were processed with SOAPnuke, discarding reads with adapters, uncalled bases, mean Phred below 15, or no exact constant-primer or identifier match. COPE v1.2.5 was used to merge high-quality paired reads, and clonotypes were defined as unique nucleotide sequences. MiTCR v1.1 was used to align clonotypes to the IMGT TRBV, TRBD and TRBJ reference segments. The analysis was restricted to V-J combinations with a frequency above 0.0001, which together covered 98% to 99.2% of the repertoires. A TCS score was defined as the ratio of F50 (clonal expansion) to E x V (chaos), with BLOSUM62-based TCRdist applied between CDR3 peptides within each V-J. Welch's t-statistics and random forest reduced fewer than 600 V-J features to fewer than 15, which were used in a naive Bayes classifier (R e1071). TCRdb cleaned the public reads at Q25 with fastp, built clones with MiXCR and kept in-frame beta chains. Each CDR3 protein gets just one entry, which takes the most common genes and DNA from the rows behind it. These V and J calls originate from TCRdb's pipeline instead of the authors' own analysis. Across this sample there are 200,000 to 300,000 distinct CDR3 sequences, with approximately 23% seen only once. Roughly 40% of the sample rests with the top ten.

Per the germline V gene, MDHEN is the CDR1 and SYDVKM is the CDR2. The CDR3, cysteine through phenylalanine, is 14 amino acids long. Only the CDR3 region is kept as DNA, spanning 42 bases read in frame from base 1. V gives up 1 base and J gives up 4 bases, and the segment between their germline ends measures 10 bases. In the ophthalmopathy patients, disease was moderately to severely active, with a Clinical Activity Score of 3 or more, a NOSPECS grade of 4 or more, and a duration of less than 3 months. The study excluded patients with uncontrolled infections, other autoimmune diseases, pregnancy or lactation. Diagnoses were established on the basis of clinical symptoms, serum thyroxine and TRAb, thyroid ultrasound, and orbital computed tomography. Ficoll-Paque density gradient centrifugation was used to isolate PBMCs from approximately 10 ml of fresh peripheral blood. Total RNA was extracted with Trizol reagent, and quality was checked on an Agilent 2100 Bioanalyzer.

This sample is part of a study of T cells in Graves' hyperthyroidism and ophthalmopathy (dated by TCRdb to between 2019 and 2020). About the study as a whole: Peripheral blood samples were taken at initial diagnosis, before any treatment was given. In several Graves' hyperthyroidism patients, the study also compared T-cell repertoires from thyroid tissue with T-cell repertoires from blood. Whether ophthalmopathy could be predicted prospectively was tested in an independent validation cohort made up of 18 hyperthyroidism patients plus 17 patients who later progressed to ophthalmopathy. TCR V-J signatures able to tell the groups apart were searched for in a discovery cohort of some 100 patients, of whom roughly 42 had Graves' ophthalmopathy and about 60 had stable Graves' hyperthyroidism. The paper reports TCR Vbeta CDR3 sequencing of some 140 peripheral blood samples: 40 or so ophthalmopathy, 75 to 80 hyperthyroidism and approximately 17 progressor patients. Following sampling, methimazole starting at 30 mg daily was given to hyperthyroidism patients, and high-dose intravenous methylprednisolone was given to ophthalmopathy patients. The approximately 100 discovery patients were randomly divided into training and test sets at a 7:3 ratio. Results and caveats for the whole study, not just this receptor: Most expanded thyroid clonotypes (frequency above 0.001) were also detected in blood, a finding suggesting that blood repertoires may reflect thyroid immune responses. Ophthalmopathy was separated from stable hyperthyroidism by a 13 V-J signature model, with around 90% sensitivity and approximately 81% specificity obtained in cross-validation and 80%/75% obtained in testing. Sample size was not statistically predetermined, and blinding of investigators to group allocation was not performed. In validation, progression to ophthalmopathy was predicted by the model with 65% to 71% sensitivity and roughly 76% specificity, a median of roughly 6 months before onset.

The receptor's source is a woman in her forties with Graves' ophthalmopathy. Sequenced sample: blood. The rearrangement joined TRBV28 to TRBJ2-5, with a tentative D gene TRBD2 over 6 matching bases. This receptor carries the CDR3 CASSLLEGRETQYF. The nucleotide sequence reads TGTGCCAGCAGTTTATTGGAGGGTAGAGAGACCCAGTACTTC. With the portions outside the CDR3 filled from the reference TRBV28 and TRBJ2-5 genes, the complete variable region becomes DVKVTQSSRYLVKRTGEKVFLECVQDMDHENMFWYRQDPGLGLRLIYFSYDVKMKEKGDIPEGYSVSREKKERFSLILESASTNQTSMYLCASSLLEGRETQYFGPGTRLLVL.